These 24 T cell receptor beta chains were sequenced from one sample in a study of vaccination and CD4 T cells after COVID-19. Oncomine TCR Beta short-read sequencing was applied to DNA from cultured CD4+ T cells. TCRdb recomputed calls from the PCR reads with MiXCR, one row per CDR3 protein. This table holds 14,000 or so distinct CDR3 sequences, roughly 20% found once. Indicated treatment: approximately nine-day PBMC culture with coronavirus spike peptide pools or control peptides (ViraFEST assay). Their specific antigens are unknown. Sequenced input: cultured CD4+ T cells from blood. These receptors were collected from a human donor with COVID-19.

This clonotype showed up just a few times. CDR3 coding DNA: TGTGCCAGCTCACGGGGTTCCTATAATTCACCCCTCCACTTT. It codes for CASSRGSYNSPLHF. V gene TRBV18 combines with J gene TRBJ1-6; D is ambiguous. CDR3 length equals 14 residues. Germline loops: CDR1 KGHSH, CDR2 LQKENI. Trimming pared 4 bases from V and 1 base from J, leaving 5 bases between. Using reference TRBV18 and TRBJ1-6 for the parts outside the CDR3, the full variable domain is NAGVMQNPRHLVRRRGQEARLRCSPMKGHSHVYWYRQLPEEGLKFMVYLQKENIIDESGMPKERFSAEFPKEGPSILRIQQVVRGDSAAYFCASSRGSYNSPLHFGNGTRLTVT.

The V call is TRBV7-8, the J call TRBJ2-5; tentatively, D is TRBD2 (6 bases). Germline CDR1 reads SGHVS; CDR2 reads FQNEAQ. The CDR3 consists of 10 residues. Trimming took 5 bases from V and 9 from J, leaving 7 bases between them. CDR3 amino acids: CASSREAQYF. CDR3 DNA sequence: TGTGCCAGCAGCAGGGAGGCCCAGTACTTC.

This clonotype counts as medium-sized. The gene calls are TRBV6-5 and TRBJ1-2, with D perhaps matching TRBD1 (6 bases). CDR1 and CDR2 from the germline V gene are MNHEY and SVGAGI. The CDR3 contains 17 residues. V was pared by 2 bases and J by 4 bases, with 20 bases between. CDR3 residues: CASSYGGGKDRTYGYTF. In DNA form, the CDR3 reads TGTGCCAGCAGTTACGGGGGGGGAAAGGACAGAACCTATGGCTACACCTTC.

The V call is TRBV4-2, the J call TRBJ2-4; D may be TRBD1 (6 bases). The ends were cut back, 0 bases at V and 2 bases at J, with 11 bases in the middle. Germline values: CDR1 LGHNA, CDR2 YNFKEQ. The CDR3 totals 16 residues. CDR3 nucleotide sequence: TGTGCCAGCAGCCAAGAACCCAGGGGTACCAAAAACATTCAGTACTTC. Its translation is CASSQEPRGTKNIQYF.

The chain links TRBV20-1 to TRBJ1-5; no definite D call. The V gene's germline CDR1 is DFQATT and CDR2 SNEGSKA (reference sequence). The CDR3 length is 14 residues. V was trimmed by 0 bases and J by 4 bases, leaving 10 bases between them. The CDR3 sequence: CSARDPIGNQPQHF. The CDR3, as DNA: TGCAGTGCTAGAGACCCGATTGGTAATCAGCCCCAGCATTTT.

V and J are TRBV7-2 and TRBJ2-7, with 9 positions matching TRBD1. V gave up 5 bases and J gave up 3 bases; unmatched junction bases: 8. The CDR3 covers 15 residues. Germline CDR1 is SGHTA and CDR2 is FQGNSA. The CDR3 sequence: CASSPVTGQGYEQYF. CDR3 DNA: TGTGCCAGCAGCCCCGTTACGGGACAGGGCTACGAGCAGTACTTC.

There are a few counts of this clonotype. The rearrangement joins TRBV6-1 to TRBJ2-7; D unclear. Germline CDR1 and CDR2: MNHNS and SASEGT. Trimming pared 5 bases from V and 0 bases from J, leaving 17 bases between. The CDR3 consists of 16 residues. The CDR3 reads CASSNAAGRSSYEQYF. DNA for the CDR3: TGTGCCAGCAGTAACGCGGCAGGCCGGAGCTCCTACGAGCAGTACTTC.

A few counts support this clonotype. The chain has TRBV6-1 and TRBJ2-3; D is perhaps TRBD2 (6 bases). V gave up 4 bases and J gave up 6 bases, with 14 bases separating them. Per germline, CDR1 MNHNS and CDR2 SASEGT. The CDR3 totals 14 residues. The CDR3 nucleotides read TGTGCCAGCAGTGGCGGACTACCACACGATACGCAGTATTTT. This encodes CASSGGLPHDTQYF.

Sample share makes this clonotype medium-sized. CDR3 coding DNA: TGTGCCAGCAGCATCGTGGAGGGTTGGGCTGAAGCTTTCTTT. Translated: CASSIVEGWAEAFF. The rearrangement links TRBV21-1 to TRBJ1-1. TRBV21-1 is listed as a pseudogene. The CDR3 loop spans 14 amino acids.

DNA for the CDR3: TGTGCCAGCAGCTTCGGGACAGATAATGAAAAACTGTTTTTT. It codes for CASSFGTDNEKLFF. The V call is TRBV7-9, the J call TRBJ1-4; 7 bases are a match to TRBD1. V was pared by 3 bases and J by 4 bases, with 2 bases of the junction left unmatched. CDR3 length equals 14 residues. Germline loops: CDR1 SEHNR, CDR2 FQNEAQ (reference sequence).

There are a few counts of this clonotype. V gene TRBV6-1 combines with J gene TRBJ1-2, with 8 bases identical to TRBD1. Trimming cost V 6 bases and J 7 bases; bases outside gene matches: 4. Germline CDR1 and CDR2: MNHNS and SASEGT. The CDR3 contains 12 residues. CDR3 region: CASSPGQGGYTF. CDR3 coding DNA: TGTGCCAGCAGCCCCGGACAGGGTGGCTACACCTTC.

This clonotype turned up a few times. The CDR3 loop reads CAISADRGRNTEAFF. In DNA, the CDR3 is TGTGCCATCAGCGCCGACAGGGGGAGGAACACTGAAGCTTTCTTT. This chain links TRBV10-3 with TRBJ1-1; the match to TRBD1 covers 9 bases. CDR3 size: 15 residues. The V gene's germline CDR1 is ENHRY and CDR2 SYGVKD. Trimming at V came to 6 bases and at J to 1 base, leaving 6 bases not matched to a gene.

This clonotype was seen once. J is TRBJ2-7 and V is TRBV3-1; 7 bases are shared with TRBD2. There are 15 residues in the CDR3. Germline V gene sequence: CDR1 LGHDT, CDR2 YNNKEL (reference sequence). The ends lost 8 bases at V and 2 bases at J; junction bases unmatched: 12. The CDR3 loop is CASSKKGGGTYEQYF. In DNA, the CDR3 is TGTGCCAGCTCAAAAAAGGGCGGGGGAACCTACGAGCAGTACTTC.

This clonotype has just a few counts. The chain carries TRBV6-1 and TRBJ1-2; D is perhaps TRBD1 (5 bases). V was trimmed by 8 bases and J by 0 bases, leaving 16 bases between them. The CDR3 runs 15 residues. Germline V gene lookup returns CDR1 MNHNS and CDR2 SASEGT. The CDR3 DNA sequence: TGTGCCAGCTGGGGGTTCGGGTTGGCTAACTATGGCTACACCTTC. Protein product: CASWGFGLANYGYTF.

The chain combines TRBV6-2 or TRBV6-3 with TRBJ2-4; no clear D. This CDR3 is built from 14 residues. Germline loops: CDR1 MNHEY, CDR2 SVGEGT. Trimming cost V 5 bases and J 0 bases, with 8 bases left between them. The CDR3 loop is CASSLGLAKNIQYF. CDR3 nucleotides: TGTGCCAGCAGTCTCGGGCTAGCCAAAAACATTCAGTACTTC.

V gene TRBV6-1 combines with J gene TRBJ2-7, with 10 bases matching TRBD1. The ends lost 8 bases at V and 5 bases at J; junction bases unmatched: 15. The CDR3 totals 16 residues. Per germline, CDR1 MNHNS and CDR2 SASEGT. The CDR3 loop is CASGTRTGTGVNEQYF. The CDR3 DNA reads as TGTGCCAGCGGAACACGGACCGGGACAGGGGTCAACGAGCAGTACTTC.

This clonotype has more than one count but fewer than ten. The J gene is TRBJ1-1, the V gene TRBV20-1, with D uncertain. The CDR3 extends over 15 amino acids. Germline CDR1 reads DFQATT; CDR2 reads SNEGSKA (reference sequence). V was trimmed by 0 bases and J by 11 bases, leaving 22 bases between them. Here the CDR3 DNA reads TGCAGTGCTAGAGACACCATTGAGGTCTGGGCCGAGGCTTTCTTT. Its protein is CSARDTIEVWAEAFF.

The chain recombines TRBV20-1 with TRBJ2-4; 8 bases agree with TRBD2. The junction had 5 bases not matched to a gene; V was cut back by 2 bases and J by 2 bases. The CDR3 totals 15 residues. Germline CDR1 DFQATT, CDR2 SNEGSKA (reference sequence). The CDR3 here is CSARQSGGSKNIQYF. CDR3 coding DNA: TGCAGTGCTAGACAGAGCGGGGGATCCAAAAACATTCAGTACTTC.

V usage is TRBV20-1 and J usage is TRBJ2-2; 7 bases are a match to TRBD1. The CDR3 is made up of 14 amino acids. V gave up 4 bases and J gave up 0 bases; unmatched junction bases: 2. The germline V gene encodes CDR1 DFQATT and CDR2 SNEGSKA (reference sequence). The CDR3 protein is CSAIGQANTGELFF. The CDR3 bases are TGCAGTGCTATCGGACAGGCGAACACCGGGGAGCTGTTTTTT.

The CDR3 spells CSANTGASGELFF. Here the CDR3 DNA reads TGCAGTGCCAACACAGGGGCCTCCGGGGAGCTGTTTTTT. The V and J genes are TRBV20-1 and TRBJ2-2, with 7 bases that match TRBD1. The germline CDR1 and CDR2 sequences are DFQATT and SNEGSKA (reference sequence). Losses at the gene ends were 6 bases for V and 6 bases for J; bases not matched to a gene: 7. This CDR3 comprises 13 residues.

This CDR3 is CASSPSSAIGEKLFF. CDR3 coding DNA: TGCGCCAGCAGTCCCTCCTCCGCCATCGGGGAAAAACTGTTTTTT. This chain connects TRBV23-1 to TRBJ1-4, with unresolved D. Being an ORF, TRBV23-1 has a function that is uncertain. This CDR3 is 15 amino acids long. Trimming removed 4 bases from V and 8 bases from J, with 17 bases in between.

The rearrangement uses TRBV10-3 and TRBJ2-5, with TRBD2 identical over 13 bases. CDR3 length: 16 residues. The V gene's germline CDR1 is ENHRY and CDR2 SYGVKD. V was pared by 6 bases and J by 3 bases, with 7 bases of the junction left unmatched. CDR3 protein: CAISLTGTSGKETQYF. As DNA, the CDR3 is TGTGCCATCAGCCTTACCGGGACTAGCGGGAAAGAGACCCAGTACTTC.

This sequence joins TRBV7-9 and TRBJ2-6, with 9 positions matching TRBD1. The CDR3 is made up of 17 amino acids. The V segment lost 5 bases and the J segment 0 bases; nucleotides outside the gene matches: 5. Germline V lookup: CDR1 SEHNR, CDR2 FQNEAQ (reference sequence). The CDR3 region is CASSLGQGPSGANVLTF. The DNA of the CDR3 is TGTGCCAGCAGCCTGGGACAGGGCCCCTCTGGGGCCAACGTCCTGACTTTC. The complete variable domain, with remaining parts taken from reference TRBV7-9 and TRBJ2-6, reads DTGVSQNPRHKITKRGQNVTFRCDPISEHNRLYWYRQTLGQGPEFLTYFQNEAQLEKSRLLSDRFSAERPKGSFSTLEIQRTEQGDSAMYLCASSLGQGPSGANVLTFGAGSRLTVL.

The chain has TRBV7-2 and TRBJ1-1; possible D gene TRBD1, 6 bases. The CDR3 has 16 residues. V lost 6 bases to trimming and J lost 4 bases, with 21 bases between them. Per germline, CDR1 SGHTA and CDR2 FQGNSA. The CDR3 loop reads CASSRTARGLSTEAFF. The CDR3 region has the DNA TGTGCCAGCAGTCGGACAGCCCGGGGGCTTAGCACTGAAGCTTTCTTT.